The rows below give T cell receptor beta chains drawn from one sample of a study of Graves' ophthalmopathy and Graves' hyperthyroidism. TCRdb called the multiplex PCR reads again in MiXCR, with one record for every CDR3 protein. The profile shows 560,000 or so distinct CDR3 sequences, just under 40% of them singletons. Sequencing was performed on peripheral blood or thyroid tissue (not recorded which). Receptors were obtained from an adult man with Graves' hyperthyroidism. Both conserved end residues are part of each CDR3. The D gene is left open where the match is weak. Not every row has a clone size; where given, it reads once, few, many or a size class.

TRBJ2-7 | TRBD2 | TRBV5-1 | . | TGTGCCAGTAACCCGGGACTAGCGGGCGAGCAGTACTTC | CASNPGLAGEQYF
TRBJ1-2 | . | TRBV20-1 | many | TGCAGTGCTAGGATGGAGATAAACTATGGCTACACCTTC | CSARMEINYGYTF
TRBJ2-1 | TRBD2 | TRBV29-1 | . | TGCAGTGCCCAACTAGCGGGAGCTTACAATGAGCAGTTCTTC | CSAQLAGAYNEQFF
TRBJ2-5 | . | TRBV7-2 | . | TGTGCCAGCAGCTTGTCGGGGGCGAAGACCCAGTACTTC | CASSLSGAKTQYF
TRBJ1-1 | TRBD1 | TRBV10-3 | . | TGTGCCAAGACAGGGGGTCCTGGGACTGAAGCTTTCTTT | CAKTGGPGTEAFF
TRBJ1-6 | TRBD1 | TRBV7-9 | . | TGTGCCAGCAGTCCCGGGACAGGGTCGGGGAATTCACCCCTCCACTTT | CASSPGTGSGNSPLHF
TRBJ2-7 | TRBD2 | TRBV7-2 | many | TGTGCCAGCAGTCCCAGCGGGGGCTCCTACGAGCAGTACTTC | CASSPSGGSYEQYF
TRBJ2-2 | . | TRBV10-3 | . | TGTGCCATCAAGGACATGGCCCGGGGTAACACCGGGGAGCTGTTTTTT | CAIKDMARGNTGELFF
TRBJ2-7 | . | TRBV2 | . | TGTGCCAGCAGTTCCTTAGTCGAGCAGTACTTC | CASSSLVEQYF
TRBJ1-1 | . | TRBV12-3/TRBV12-4 | . | TGTGCCAGCAGTTTAGAATGGGTCAACACTGAAGCTTTCTTT | CASSLEWVNTEAFF
TRBJ2-2 | TRBD1 | TRBV7-9 | . | TGTGCCAGCAGCTTCCGGGACAGGGGGCTAGGCGGGGAGCTGTTTTTT | CASSFRDRGLGGELFF
TRBJ2-7 | TRBD1 | TRBV6-1 | many | TGTGCCAGCAGTGAAACCGGGACAGCCTACGAGCAGTACTTC | CASSETGTAYEQYF
TRBJ1-5 | . | TRBV20-1 | . | TGCAGTGCTAGAGACCAGGTCCTCGGCCAGCCCCAGCATTTT | CSARDQVLGQPQHF
TRBJ2-7 | TRBD1 | TRBV5-1 | many | TGCGCCAGCAGCTGGGAGACAGGGAGAGGCTACGAGCAGTACTTC | CASSWETGRGYEQYF
TRBJ2-6 | TRBD2 | TRBV6-1 | . | TGTGCCAGCAGTTACGAGCGGGTCGATAGCGGGAGTAACGTCCTGACTTTC | CASSYERVDSGSNVLTF
TRBJ1-1 | TRBD1 | TRBV18 | . | TGTGCCAGCTCACCGAGGGGACAGGCAACTGAAGCTTTCTTT | CASSPRGQATEAFF
TRBJ2-3 | TRBD2 | TRBV7-9 | . | TGTGCCAGCAGCTCGACTAGCGGGGCTCGAGATACGCAGTATTTT | CASSSTSGARDTQYF